The following is a TCR beta chain sequence with its context. Its antigen remains unidentified. Total RNA was extracted from unfractionated whole blood. This sample stems from a study of human T cells and chemical hapten exposure. At the level of the study: Slight volume differences across pooled libraries mainly accounted for varying per-sample TCR yields. Study conclusions and caveats: Once DPC sensitization occurred, TCRs above 1 in 1000 frequency showed no change.

Single cDNA molecules in the library carried unique molecular identifiers attached during preparation. Under the authors' procedure: From about 22,000 to 700,000 TCRs were found per sample, with a median of approximately 96,000. TCRdb ran MiXCR on the 5' RACE reads and lists one entry per CDR3 protein. In this record, the V and J calls reflect TCRdb's handling and not the investigators' own analysis. Of around 100,000 distinct CDR3 sequences detected, roughly 18% appear once; the ten largest clones hold about 3%. This CDR3 is built from 14 residues. V dropped 5 bases and J dropped 1 base, with 8 bases sitting between them. The germline CDR1 and CDR2 sequences are MRHNA and SNTAGT.

The J gene is TRBJ2-2, the V gene TRBV6-4, with D possibly called TRBD1 or TRBD2 (5 bases each). The clonotype originates from a human donor in good health. In DNA, the CDR3 is TGTGCCAGCAGTTGGGGGATGAACACCGGGGAGCTGTTTTTT. Amino acid sequence: CASSWGMNTGELFF.